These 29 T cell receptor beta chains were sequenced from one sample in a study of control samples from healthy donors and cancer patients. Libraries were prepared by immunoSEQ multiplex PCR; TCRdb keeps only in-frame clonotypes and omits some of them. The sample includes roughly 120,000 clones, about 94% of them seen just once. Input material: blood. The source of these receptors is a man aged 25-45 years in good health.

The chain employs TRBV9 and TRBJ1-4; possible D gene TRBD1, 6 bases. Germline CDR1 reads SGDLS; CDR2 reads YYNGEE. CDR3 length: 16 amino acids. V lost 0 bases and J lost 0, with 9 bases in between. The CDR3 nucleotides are TGTGCCAGCAGCGTAGCACAGGGAACAACTAATGAAAAACTGTTTTTT. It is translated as CASSVAQGTTNEKLFF.

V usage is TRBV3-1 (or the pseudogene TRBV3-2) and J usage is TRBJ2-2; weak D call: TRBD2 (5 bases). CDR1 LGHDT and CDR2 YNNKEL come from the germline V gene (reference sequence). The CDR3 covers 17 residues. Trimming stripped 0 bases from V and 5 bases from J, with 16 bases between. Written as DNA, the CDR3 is TGTGCCAGCAGCCAAGAGGCCTGGCGGGCCGGGACCGGGGAGCTGTTTTTT. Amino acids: CASSQEAWRAGTGELFF.

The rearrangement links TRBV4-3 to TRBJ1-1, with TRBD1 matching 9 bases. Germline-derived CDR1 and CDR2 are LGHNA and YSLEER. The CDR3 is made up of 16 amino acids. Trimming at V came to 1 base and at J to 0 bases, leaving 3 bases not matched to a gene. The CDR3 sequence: CASSQGTGVMNTEAFF. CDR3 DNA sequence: TGCGCCAGCAGCCAAGGGACAGGGGTCATGAACACTGAAGCTTTCTTT.

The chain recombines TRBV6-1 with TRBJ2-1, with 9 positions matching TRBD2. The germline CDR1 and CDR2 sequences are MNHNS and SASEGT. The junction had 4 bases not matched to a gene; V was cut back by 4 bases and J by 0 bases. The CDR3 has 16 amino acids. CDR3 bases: TGTGCCAGCAGTGCCCTAGCGGGGACCTCCTACAATGAGCAGTTCTTC. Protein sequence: CASSALAGTSYNEQFF.

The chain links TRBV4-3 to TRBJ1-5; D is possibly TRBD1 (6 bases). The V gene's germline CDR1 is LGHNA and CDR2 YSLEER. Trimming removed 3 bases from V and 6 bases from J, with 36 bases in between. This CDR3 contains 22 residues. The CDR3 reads CASSQIPGNREWGRGRGQPQHF. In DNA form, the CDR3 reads TGCGCCAGCAGCCAGATACCAGGAAACAGGGAATGGGGTCGGGGGAGAGGTCAGCCCCAGCATTTT.

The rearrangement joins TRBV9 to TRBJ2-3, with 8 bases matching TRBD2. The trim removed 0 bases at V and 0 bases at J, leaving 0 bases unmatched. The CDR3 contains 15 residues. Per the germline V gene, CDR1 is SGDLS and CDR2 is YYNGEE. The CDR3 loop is CASSVAGGSTDTQYF. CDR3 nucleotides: TGTGCCAGCAGCGTAGCGGGGGGGAGCACAGATACGCAGTATTTT.

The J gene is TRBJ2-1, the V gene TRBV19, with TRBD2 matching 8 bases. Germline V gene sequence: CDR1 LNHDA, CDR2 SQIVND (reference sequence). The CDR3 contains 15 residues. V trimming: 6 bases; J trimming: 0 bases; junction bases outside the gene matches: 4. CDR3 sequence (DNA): TGTGCCAGTAGCGTAGCGGGGAGCTCCTACAATGAGCAGTTCTTC. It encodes CASSVAGSSYNEQFF.

The CDR3 DNA is TGCGCCAGCAGCCCAACAGGGGTCGGCACTGAAGCTTTCTTT. Amino acids: CASSPTGVGTEAFF. V and J are TRBV4-1 and TRBJ1-1, with 7 bases identical to TRBD1. The junction had 6 bases not matched to a gene; V was cut back by 4 bases and J by 4 bases. The CDR3 runs to 14 residues. Germline V CDR1 and CDR2: MGHRA, YSYEKL.

The CDR3 protein is CASSQAEVRNTEAFF. CDR3 DNA sequence: TGCGCCAGCAGCCAAGCGGAGGTCCGTAACACTGAAGCTTTCTTT. V is TRBV4-1 and J is TRBJ1-1; no clear D. V shed 1 base and J shed 2 bases, with 11 bases lying between them. CDR1 is MGHRA and CDR2 is YSYEKL in the germline V gene. This CDR3 is built from 15 residues.

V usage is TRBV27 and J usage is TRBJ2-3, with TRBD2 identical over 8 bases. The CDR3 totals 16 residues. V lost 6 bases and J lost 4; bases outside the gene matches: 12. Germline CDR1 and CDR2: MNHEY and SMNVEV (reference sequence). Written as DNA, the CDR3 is TGTGCCAGCAGCCGTAGCGGGGCCGTATTCGCAGATACGCAGTATTTT. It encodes CASSRSGAVFADTQYF.

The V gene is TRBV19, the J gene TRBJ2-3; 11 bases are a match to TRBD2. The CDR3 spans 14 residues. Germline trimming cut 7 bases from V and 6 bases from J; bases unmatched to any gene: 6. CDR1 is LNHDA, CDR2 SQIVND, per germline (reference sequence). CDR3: CASTSGGSRDTQYF. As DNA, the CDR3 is TGTGCCAGTACTAGCGGGGGGTCCAGGGATACGCAGTATTTT.

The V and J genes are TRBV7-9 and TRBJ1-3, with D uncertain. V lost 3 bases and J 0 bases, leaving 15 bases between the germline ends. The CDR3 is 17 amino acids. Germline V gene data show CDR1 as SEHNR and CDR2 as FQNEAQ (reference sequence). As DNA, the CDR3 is TGTGCCAGCAGCTTTGACCCTTTTAAGGGCTCTGGAAACACCATATATTTT. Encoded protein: CASSFDPFKGSGNTIYF.

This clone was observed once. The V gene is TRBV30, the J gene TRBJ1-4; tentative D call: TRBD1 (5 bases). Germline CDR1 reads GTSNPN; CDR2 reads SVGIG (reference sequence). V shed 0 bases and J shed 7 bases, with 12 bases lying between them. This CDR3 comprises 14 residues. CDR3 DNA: TGTGCCTGGAGTGTAGGGGTCGGGGGTGAAAAACTGTTTTTT. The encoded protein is CAWSVGVGGEKLFF.

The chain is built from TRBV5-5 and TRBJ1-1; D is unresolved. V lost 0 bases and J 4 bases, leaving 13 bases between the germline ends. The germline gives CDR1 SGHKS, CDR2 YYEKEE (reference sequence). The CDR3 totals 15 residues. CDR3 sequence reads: CASSLVSGSTTEAFF. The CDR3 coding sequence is TGTGCCAGCAGCTTGGTTTCGGGCAGTACCACTGAAGCTTTCTTT.

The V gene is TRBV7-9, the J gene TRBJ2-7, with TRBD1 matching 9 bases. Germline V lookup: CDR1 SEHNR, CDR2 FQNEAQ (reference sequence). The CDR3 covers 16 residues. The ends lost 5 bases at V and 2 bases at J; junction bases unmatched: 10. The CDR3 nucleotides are TGTGCCAGCAGCCCAACCCCCGGACAGGGGCCCTACGAGCAGTACTTC. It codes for CASSPTPGQGPYEQYF.

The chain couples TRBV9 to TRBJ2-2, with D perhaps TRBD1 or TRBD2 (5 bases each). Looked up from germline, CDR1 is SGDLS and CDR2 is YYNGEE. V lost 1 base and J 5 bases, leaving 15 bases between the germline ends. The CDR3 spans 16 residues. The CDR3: CASSVTRGAGTGELFF. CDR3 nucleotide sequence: TGTGCCAGCAGCGTAACGAGGGGCGCCGGGACCGGGGAGCTGTTTTTT.

CDR3 region: CASSQGRLGTF. CDR3 sequence (DNA): TGTGCCAGCAGCCAAGGCCGCCTGGGCACCTTC. This chain uses TRBV3-1 (or the pseudogene TRBV3-2) with TRBJ1-2; D call uncertain. The V end was cut by 1 base, the J end by 13 bases, with 10 bases between. The CDR3 runs to 11 residues. Germline CDR1 reads LGHDT; CDR2 reads YNNKEL (reference sequence).

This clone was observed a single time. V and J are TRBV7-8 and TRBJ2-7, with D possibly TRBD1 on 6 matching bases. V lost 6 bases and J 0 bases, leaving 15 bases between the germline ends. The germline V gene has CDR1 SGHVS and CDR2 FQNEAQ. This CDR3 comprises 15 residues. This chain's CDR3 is CASREGHSISYEQYF. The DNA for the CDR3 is TGTGCCAGCAGAGAGGGACACTCAATCTCCTACGAGCAGTACTTC.

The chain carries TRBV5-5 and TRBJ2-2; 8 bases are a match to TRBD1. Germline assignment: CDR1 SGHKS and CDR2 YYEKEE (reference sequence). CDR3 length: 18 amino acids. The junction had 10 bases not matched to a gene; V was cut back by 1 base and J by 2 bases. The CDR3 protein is CASSLLPPTGANTGELFF. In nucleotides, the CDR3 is TGTGCCAGCAGCTTGTTACCCCCGACAGGGGCTAACACCGGGGAGCTGTTTTTT.

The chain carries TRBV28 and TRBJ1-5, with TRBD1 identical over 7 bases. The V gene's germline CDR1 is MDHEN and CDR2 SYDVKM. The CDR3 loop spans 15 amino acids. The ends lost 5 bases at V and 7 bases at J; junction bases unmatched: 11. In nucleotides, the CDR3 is TGTGCCAGCAGTCGGAGACAGGGCCTGGACCAGCCCCAGCATTTT. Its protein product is CASSRRQGLDQPQHF.

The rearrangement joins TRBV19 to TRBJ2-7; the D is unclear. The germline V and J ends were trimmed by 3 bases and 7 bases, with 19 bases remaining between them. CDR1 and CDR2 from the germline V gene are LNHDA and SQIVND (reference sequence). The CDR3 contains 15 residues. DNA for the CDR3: TGTGCCAGTAGTATCGTGATATACGGTAGGCTGGAGCAGTACTTC. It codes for CASSIVIYGRLEQYF.

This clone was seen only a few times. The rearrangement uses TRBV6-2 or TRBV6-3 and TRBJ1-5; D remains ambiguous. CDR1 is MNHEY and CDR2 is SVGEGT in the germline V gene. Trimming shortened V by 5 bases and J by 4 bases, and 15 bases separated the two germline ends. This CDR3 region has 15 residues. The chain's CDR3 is CASSGFWGANQPQHF. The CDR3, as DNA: TGTGCCAGCAGTGGGTTTTGGGGAGCGAATCAGCCCCAGCATTTT.

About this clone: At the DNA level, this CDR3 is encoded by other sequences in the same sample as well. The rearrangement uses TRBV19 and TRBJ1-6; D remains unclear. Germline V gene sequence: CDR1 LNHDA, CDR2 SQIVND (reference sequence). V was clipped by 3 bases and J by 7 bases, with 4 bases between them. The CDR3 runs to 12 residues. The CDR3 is CASSIGNSPLHF. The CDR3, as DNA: TGTGCCAGTAGTATCGGAAATTCACCCCTCCACTTT.

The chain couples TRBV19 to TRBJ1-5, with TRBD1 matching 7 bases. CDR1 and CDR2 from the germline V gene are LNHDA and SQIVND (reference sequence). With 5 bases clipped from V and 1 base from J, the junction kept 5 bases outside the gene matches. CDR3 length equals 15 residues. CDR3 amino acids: CASSPGTASNQPQHF. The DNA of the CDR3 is TGTGCCAGTAGTCCCGGGACAGCAAGCAATCAGCCCCAGCATTTT.

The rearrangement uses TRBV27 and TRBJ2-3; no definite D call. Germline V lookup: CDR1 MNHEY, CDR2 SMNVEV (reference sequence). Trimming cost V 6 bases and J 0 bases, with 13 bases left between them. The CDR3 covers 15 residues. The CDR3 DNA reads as TGTGCCAGCAGCCTACAGTCCCCTAGCACAGATACGCAGTATTTT. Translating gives CASSLQSPSTDTQYF.

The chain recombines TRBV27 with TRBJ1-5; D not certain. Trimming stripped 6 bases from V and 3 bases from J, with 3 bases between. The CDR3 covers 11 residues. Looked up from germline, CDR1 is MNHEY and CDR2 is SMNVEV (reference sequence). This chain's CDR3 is CASRANQPQHF. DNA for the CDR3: TGTGCCAGCAGGGCCAATCAGCCCCAGCATTTT.

CDR3 sequence (DNA): TGTGCCAGCAGCTCCCAGACAGTTGCTTCCTACAATGAGCAGTTCTTC. This gives the protein CASSSQTVASYNEQFF. This chain connects TRBV7-8 to TRBJ2-1, with a weak D call TRBD1 (5 bases). Trimming stripped 4 bases from V and 1 base from J, with 14 bases between. The germline gives CDR1 SGHVS, CDR2 FQNEAQ. The CDR3 is 16 residues long.

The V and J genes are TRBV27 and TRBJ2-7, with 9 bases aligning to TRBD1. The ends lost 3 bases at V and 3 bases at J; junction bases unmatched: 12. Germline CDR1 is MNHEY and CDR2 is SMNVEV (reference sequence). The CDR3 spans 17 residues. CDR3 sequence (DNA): TGTGCCAGCAGTTTGGTTCGACAGGGGGTTTTGCGCTACGAGCAGTACTTC. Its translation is CASSLVRQGVLRYEQYF.

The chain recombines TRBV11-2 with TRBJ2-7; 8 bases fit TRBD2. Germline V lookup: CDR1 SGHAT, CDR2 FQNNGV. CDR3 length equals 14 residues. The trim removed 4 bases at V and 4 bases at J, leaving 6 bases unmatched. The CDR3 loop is CASSSLAGRYEQYF. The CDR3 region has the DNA TGTGCCAGCAGCTCATTAGCGGGACGTTACGAGCAGTACTTC.